The 16 T cell receptor beta chains below come from one sample, sequenced in a study of control samples from healthy donors and cancer patients. Assay: immunoSEQ multiplex PCR; the TCRdb copy retains only in-frame clones and omits some. The table records about 18,000 clones, around 84% of them present only once. The specimen sequenced was PBMCs. The source is a woman aged 70-85 years with lung cancer.

The chain has TRBV7-9 and TRBJ2-7, with a weak D call TRBD1 (6 bases). In germline, CDR1 is SEHNR, CDR2 FQNEAQ (reference sequence). V lost 4 bases and J 0 bases, leaving 16 bases between the germline ends. The CDR3 runs 16 residues. The CDR3 bases are TGTGCCAGCAGCTACCTCAGGGGTCCTAACTCCTACGAGCAGTACTTC. This encodes CASSYLRGPNSYEQYF.

The count of this clone is one. The chain links TRBV12-5 to TRBJ2-3; D ambiguous. The V and J ends lost 1 base and 1 base respectively, with 3 bases between them. Per the germline V gene, CDR1 is LGHNT and CDR2 is FRNRAP. The CDR3 has 13 amino acids. This chain's CDR3 is CASGLGGTDTQYF. CDR3 sequence (DNA): TGTGCTAGTGGTTTGGGGGGCACAGATACGCAGTATTTT.

V is TRBV28 and J is TRBJ2-1, with 7 bases aligning to TRBD1. The CDR3 contains 15 residues. Germline values: CDR1 MDHEN, CDR2 SYDVKM. The V gene end was trimmed by 8 bases and the J gene end by 8 bases; junction bases not matched to a gene: 15. The CDR3 DNA reads TGTGCCAGCCCCCCTAGGGACAGCTCACGCCATGAGCAGTTCTTC. Encoded protein: CASPPRDSSRHEQFF. Combining the CDR3 with reference TRBV28 and TRBJ2-1 gives the whole variable domain DVKVTQSSRYLVKRTGEKVFLECVQDMDHENMFWYRQDPGLGLRLIYFSYDVKMKEKGDIPEGYSVSREKKERFSLILESASTNQTSMYLCASPPRDSSRHEQFFGPGTRLTVL.

The chain links TRBV5-1 to TRBJ2-7; D uncertain. Germline values: CDR1 SGHRS, CDR2 YFSETQ. V was cut by 5 bases and J by 5 bases, with 11 bases left in between. The CDR3 is 12 residues long. The CDR3, as DNA: TGCGCCAGCAGTGGTGAGGTTAACGAGCAGTACTTC. Protein: CASSGEVNEQYF.

Only a few counts were recorded for this clone. This chain joins TRBV9 and TRBJ2-1; D is unresolved. Germline CDR1 reads SGDLS; CDR2 reads YYNGEE. V lost 5 bases to trimming and J lost 2 bases, with 17 bases between them. The CDR3 is 16 amino acids. CDR3 DNA sequence: TGTGCCAGCAGTCCTCCCAAGGGTTCGGCCTACAATGAGCAGTTCTTC. Its protein is CASSPPKGSAYNEQFF.

V usage is TRBV3-1 (or the pseudogene TRBV3-2) and J usage is TRBJ2-1, with D uncertain. Germline values: CDR1 LGHDT, CDR2 YNNKEL (reference sequence). The ends were cut back, 0 bases at V and 10 bases at J, with 4 bases in the middle. CDR3 length: 11 amino acids. CDR3: CASSQEREQFF. The CDR3 DNA reads TGTGCCAGCAGCCAAGAGCGGGAGCAGTTCTTC.

The chain carries TRBV7-2 and TRBJ2-1, with 8 bases matching TRBD2. The CDR3 sequence is 15 residues long. From germline, CDR1 is SGHTA and CDR2 FQGNSA. Trimming at V came to 6 bases and at J to 7 bases, leaving 11 bases not matched to a gene. The CDR3 DNA reads as TGTGCCAGCAGTCACGGGGTAGCGGGACGGAATGAGCAGTTCTTC. It is translated as CASSHGVAGRNEQFF.

The chain combines TRBV6-6 with TRBJ2-5; 10 bases agree with TRBD2. This CDR3 spans 15 amino acids. The V gene's germline CDR1 is MNHNY and CDR2 SVGAGI (reference sequence). Losses at the gene ends were 6 bases for V and 2 bases for J; bases not matched to a gene: 6. The CDR3 nucleotides read TGTGCCAGCAGATTGACTAGCGGGCGGCAAGAGACCCAGTACTTC. As protein: CASRLTSGRQETQYF.

J is TRBJ2-7 and V is TRBV20-1, with D possibly called TRBD1 or TRBD2 (5 bases each). Per germline, CDR1 DFQATT and CDR2 SNEGSKA (reference sequence). The CDR3 is made up of 14 amino acids. Between the trimmed V and J ends, which lost 5 bases and 4 bases, there was a span of 18 bases. CDR3: CSARGEGSWYEQYF. The CDR3, as DNA: TGCAGTGCTCGTGGCGAGGGGAGTTGGTACGAGCAGTACTTC.

The chain joins TRBV19 to TRBJ2-1; TRBD2 matches 9 bases. V shed 7 bases, J shed 4 bases, and the junction held 5 bases outside the gene matches. CDR1 is LNHDA and CDR2 is SQIVND in the germline V gene (reference sequence). This CDR3 spans 14 amino acids. As DNA, the CDR3 is TGTGCCAGTATTCGCGGGAGGGGGTACAATGAGCAGTTCTTC. It translates to CASIRGRGYNEQFF.

The J gene is TRBJ2-2, the V gene TRBV19, with 10 bases matching TRBD1. V gave up 10 bases and J gave up 1 base; unmatched junction bases: 15. Germline assignment: CDR1 LNHDA and CDR2 SQIVND (reference sequence). The length of the CDR3 is 18 residues. CDR3 bases: TGTGCCACCCCTAAGCGGGACAGGGGACCTCAGAACACCGGGGAGCTGTTTTTT. It translates to CATPKRDRGPQNTGELFF.

The rearrangement links TRBV2 to TRBJ2-1; TRBD2 agrees at 8 bases. The CDR3 is made up of 12 amino acids. With V trimmed by 7 bases and J by 8 bases, 4 bases remained unmatched. The V gene's germline CDR1 is SNHLY and CDR2 FYNNEI. The DNA for the CDR3 is TGTGCCAGCAAGCGGGAGAACCATGAGCAGTTCTTC. Translation: CASKRENHEQFF.

The CDR3 DNA sequence: TGTGCCAGCAGCTCGGAGCCCTACAATGAGCAGTTCTTC. The encoded protein is CASSSEPYNEQFF. The chain recombines TRBV5-8 with TRBJ2-1; D not resolved. V shed 3 bases and J shed 2 bases, with 6 bases lying between them. In germline, CDR1 is SGHTS, CDR2 YDEGEE. There are 13 residues in the CDR3.

The chain combines TRBV30 with TRBJ1-5; no reliable D call. This CDR3 spans 13 amino acids. Germline CDR1 GTSNPN, CDR2 SVGIG (reference sequence). V lost 0 bases and J lost 11, with 14 bases in between. The CDR3 reads CAWSVGPLGAQHF. In nucleotides, the CDR3 is TGTGCCTGGAGTGTTGGACCTCTCGGGGCCCAGCATTTT.

V and J are TRBV11-2 and TRBJ2-2; D perhaps matches TRBD2 (6 bases). The germline V gene has CDR1 SGHAT and CDR2 FQNNGV. V was shortened by 3 bases and J by 6 bases, with 14 bases between the two germline ends. This CDR3 is 15 amino acids long. The CDR3: CASSFMGGGPGELFF. In DNA form, the CDR3 reads TGTGCCAGCAGCTTTATGGGGGGAGGTCCCGGGGAGCTGTTTTTT. The full variable domain, in which reference TRBV11-2 and TRBJ2-2 provide the parts outside the CDR3, is EAGVAQSPRYKIIEKRQSVAFWCNPISGHATLYWYQQILGQGPKLLIQFQNNGVVDDSQLPKDRFSAERLKGVDSTLKIQPAKLEDSAVYLCASSFMGGGPGELFFGEGSRLTVL.

The J gene is TRBJ1-2, the V gene TRBV6-5; no definite D call. Germline-derived CDR1 and CDR2 are MNHEY and SVGAGI. Trimming removed 0 bases at V and 7 bases at J, with 15 bases between. The CDR3 covers 15 residues. CDR3 nucleotide sequence: TGTGCCAGCAGTTACTCCACGGGAAATGGTCTTGGCTACACCTTC. Its protein is CASSYSTGNGLGYTF.